Below, one TCR beta chain is given with its context. Its target is not known. The data are from a study of T cell responses to AZD1222 COVID-19 vaccine. Points from the study as a whole: The sample set comprised mostly white British donors with more females, and clonal diversity was possibly underestimated. It was only after the peak T cell response that any repertoires were sampled. It was only 6 or 7 AZD1222 recipients who were seropositive at baseline. Two AZD1222 administrations were followed by greater Spike-specific TCR breadth and depth.

Method: immunoSEQ multiplex PCR; TCRdb's copy keeps in-frame clones and lacks some. The sample contains about 110,000 clones, roughly 90% of which appear only once. J was trimmed by 6 bases and V by 5 bases; bases with no gene match: 5. The germline V gene has CDR1 SGHTA and CDR2 FQGTGA. This CDR3 is built from 15 residues. The sample consisted of peripheral blood, taken on day 0 of AZD1222 vaccination. The chain couples TRBV7-3 to TRBJ1-6; 9 nucleotides align to TRBD1. The clonotype originates from an adult in good health. For the CDR3, the DNA is TGTGCCAGCAGCGCACAGGGGGCGGGTAATTCACCCCTCCACTTT. It encodes CASSAQGAGNSPLHF.